This T cell receptor beta chain originates from a study of cytomegalovirus exposure and HLA in healthy donors. Background on the study: An early release of data contained 75 million to 100 million unique TCRs, which came from HLA-typed donors. Study conclusions and caveats: Usually a TCR sequence was rare, but some public TCRs were found in many donors. After further analysis at a later stage, 17,000 or so TCR beta sequences were associated with HLA alleles at 0.05 false discovery rate.

Primers: 60 Vbeta forward and 13 Jbeta reverse. Profiling relied on immunoSEQ multiplex PCR, and the TCRdb table lists in-frame clones only, not all of them. The sample includes 84,000 or so clones, around 62% of them seen just once. CDR3 length: 16 amino acids. CDR1 and CDR2 from the germline V gene are SGHNT and YYREEE (reference sequence). Losses at the gene ends were 3 bases for V and 0 bases for J; bases not matched to a gene: 6. With respect to this clone: Its specificity is not known.

This sequence originates from a woman aged 25 to 39 in good health and CMV-seropositive. This chain links TRBV5-4 with TRBJ2-1; 7 bases align to TRBD2. The sequencing sample was made of PBMCs. CDR3 nucleotide sequence: TGTGCCAGCAGCTCCATGCGGGGGACCTCCTACAATGAGCAGTTCTTC. Translation gives CASSSMRGTSYNEQFF. The whole variable domain, remainder taken from reference TRBV5-4 and TRBJ2-1, is ETGVTQSPTHLIKTRGQQVTLRCSSQSGHNTVSWYQQALGQGPQFIFQYYREEENGRGNFPPRFSGLQFPNYSSELNVNALELDDSALYLCASSSMRGTSYNEQFFGPGTRLTVL.